Listed below are T cell receptor beta chains from one sample, sequenced in a study of blood T cell repertoires in COVID-19. Data came from immunoSEQ multiplex PCR; TCRdb stores just in-frame clones and leaves some out. The sample lists fewer than 250,000 clones; roughly 89% were seen once. Specimen: peripheral blood. Every receptor here comes from a man in his fifties or sixties who had recovered from COVID-19. Each CDR3 is given with its conserved first and last residue. The order of the fields is J gene, V gene, CDR3 protein.

>TRBJ2-1|TRBV5-4
CASSWDKSSGLGFF
>TRBJ2-4|TRBV5-3
CARSLEGLAKNIQYF
>TRBJ2-1|TRBV2
CASNDRLAGYNEQFF
>TRBJ2-7|TRBV25-1
CASSEWAGTYEQYF
>TRBJ2-1|TRBV5-1
CASSGASGRLDEQFF
>TRBJ1-3|TRBV9
CASSVEGGGVRNTIYF
>TRBJ2-3|TRBV21-1
CASSLARGRSTDTQYF
>TRBJ1-1|TRBV21-1
CASSKPGQGFRDTEAFF
>TRBJ2-2|TRBV7-2
CASRFGLNTGELFF
>TRBJ2-7|TRBV5-1
CASSYLAGSPNEQYF
>TRBJ1-1|TRBV19
CATQTGRKTEAFF
>TRBJ1-5|TRBV19
CASRWGGTQPQHF
>TRBJ1-2|TRBV28
CASIQGGNYGYTF
>TRBJ2-2|TRBV7-2
CASSAYRTGELFF
>TRBJ2-1|TRBV9
CASSARLAAYNEQFF
>TRBJ2-7|TRBV6-1
CASSEGLAGGRSYEQYF